This T cell receptor beta chain stems from a study of cytomegalovirus exposure and HLA in healthy donors. About the research overall: An early data release held 70 million to 90 million unique TCRs from HLA-typed donors.

When sampled, the donors appeared nominally healthy, though they likely had unrecorded immune exposures. Germline CDR1 reads SGHDT; CDR2 reads YYEEEE. CDR3 length equals 13 residues. The V end was cut by 1 base, the J end by 7 bases, with 9 bases between. Broader study findings: A later analysis linked a missense variant in DCLRE1C to the trimming of TCR beta V and J genes.

The PCR was carried out with 60 Vbeta primers and 13 Jbeta primers. TCRdb's copy holds only in-frame clones and misses some; the assay was immunoSEQ multiplex PCR. The table lists some 190,000 clones, around four fifths of them singletons, with under 2% in the top ten. A note on this clone: No antigen is known for it.

The receptor's source is a man in his forties in good health and CMV-seropositive. The sequenced sample consisted of PBMCs. The chain carries TRBV5-6 and TRBJ2-1; unclear D gene. The CDR3 protein is CASSLSRFNEQFF. The CDR3 bases are TGTGCCAGCAGCTTGAGTCGGTTTAATGAGCAGTTCTTC.